One sample yielded the 28 T cell receptor beta chains listed below, sequenced in a study of T cell responses to AZD1222 COVID-19 vaccine. Libraries were prepared by immunoSEQ multiplex PCR; TCRdb keeps only in-frame clonotypes and omits some of them. This repertoire shows tens of thousands of clones, about 88% found once; its top ten account for 15% to 20%. Sample: peripheral blood, taken on day 0 of AZD1222 vaccination. The origin of the receptors is an adult in good health.

The rearrangement uses TRBV9 and TRBJ1-1; D is ambiguous. Germline V gene lookup returns CDR1 SGDLS and CDR2 YYNGEE. CDR3 length: 15 amino acids. V was cut by 0 bases and J by 2 bases, with 11 bases left in between. Here the CDR3 reads CASSVAEGPNTEAFF. CDR3 DNA: TGTGCCAGCAGCGTAGCAGAGGGCCCTAACACTGAAGCTTTCTTT.

The genes are TRBV7-3 and TRBJ1-2; D is unclear. V was clipped by 5 bases and J by 8 bases, with 15 bases between them. Germline loops: CDR1 SGHTA, CDR2 FQGTGA. This CDR3 region has 13 residues. CDR3 region: CASSAVPLGGYTF. CDR3 in DNA: TGTGCCAGCAGCGCAGTCCCCTTAGGAGGCTACACCTTC. Full variable domain (missing parts from reference TRBV7-3 and TRBJ1-2): GAGVSQTPSNKVTEKGKYVELRCDPISGHTALYWYRQSLGQGPEFLIYFQGTGAADDSGLPNDRFFAVRPEGSVSTLKIQRTERGDSAVYLCASSAVPLGGYTFGSGTRLTVV.

The V and J genes are TRBV7-8 and TRBJ1-2, with no clear D. The germline V gene encodes CDR1 SGHVS and CDR2 FQNEAQ. CDR3 length: 13 amino acids. V lost 5 bases and J 5 bases, leaving 12 bases between the germline ends. CDR3 DNA sequence: TGTGCCAGCAGCCCCCGCACGGGATATGGCTACACCTTC. Protein sequence: CASSPRTGYGYTF.

This chain joins TRBV5-1 and TRBJ1-6; D remains unclear. V was clipped by 0 bases and J by 7 bases, with 14 bases between them. This CDR3 has 16 amino acids. The germline V gene has CDR1 SGHRS and CDR2 YFSETQ. The CDR3 DNA reads as TGCGCCAGCAGCTTGGCCGGGGTGAGGGCCAATTCACCCCTCCACTTT. Amino acids: CASSLAGVRANSPLHF.

The genes are TRBV28 and TRBJ2-2; D ambiguous. V lost 2 bases and J lost 5, with 3 bases in between. Germline CDR1 MDHEN, CDR2 SYDVKM. The CDR3 loop spans 12 amino acids. CDR3 in amino acids: CASSLKTGELFF. The CDR3 nucleotides read TGTGCCAGCAGTTTAAAAACCGGGGAGCTGTTTTTT. Full variable domain (rest looked up from reference TRBV28 and TRBJ2-2): DVKVTQSSRYLVKRTGEKVFLECVQDMDHENMFWYRQDPGLGLRLIYFSYDVKMKEKGDIPEGYSVSREKKERFSLILESASTNQTSMYLCASSLKTGELFFGEGSRLTVL.

This CDR3 is CASSVAGALGTSGNTIYF. The CDR3 DNA reads as TGTGCCAGCAGCGTGGCAGGGGCATTGGGGACTTCTGGAAACACCATATATTTT. J is TRBJ1-3 and V is TRBV9; a weak D match, TRBD1 (6 bases). CDR1 is SGDLS, CDR2 YYNGEE, per germline. V was shortened by 2 bases and J by 1 base, with 19 bases between the two germline ends. This CDR3 region has 18 residues.

The chain is built from TRBV29-1 and TRBJ2-1; D call uncertain. V gave up 0 bases and J gave up 12 bases, with 9 bases separating them. The CDR3 has 11 residues. Germline-derived CDR1 and CDR2 are SQVTM and ANQGSEA. CDR3 residues: CSVEDGVGQFF. The CDR3 DNA follows: TGCAGCGTTGAAGATGGGGTTGGGCAGTTCTTC.

J is TRBJ1-2 and V is TRBV10-3; D uncertain. Looked up from germline, CDR1 is ENHRY and CDR2 is SYGVKD. V lost 7 bases, J lost 6 bases, and 18 bases lay in between. There are 14 residues in the CDR3. CDR3 coding DNA: TGTGCCATCAAGGACCCGGTTTGGTCGGATGGCTACACCTTC. This gives the protein CAIKDPVWSDGYTF.

The chain links TRBV28 to TRBJ2-1; TRBD1 or TRBD2 may be the D gene (5 bases each). The CDR3 runs 13 residues. Germline V gene data show CDR1 as MDHEN and CDR2 as SYDVKM. The V end was cut by 4 bases, the J end by 6 bases, with 10 bases between. Here the CDR3 DNA reads TGTGCCAGCAGTTCCGGTGGGGGCAATGAGCAGTTCTTC. This gives the protein CASSSGGGNEQFF.

This chain joins TRBV9 and TRBJ2-1, with TRBD2 matching over 8 bases. The CDR3 has 16 amino acids. From germline, CDR1 is SGDLS and CDR2 YYNGEE. The V segment lost 0 bases and the J segment 2 bases; nucleotides outside the gene matches: 4. DNA of the CDR3: TGTGCCAGCAGCGTAGACCCGGGAGGGGCCTACAATGAGCAGTTCTTC. Its protein is CASSVDPGGAYNEQFF.

The rearrangement links TRBV9 to TRBJ2-1, with 12 bases identical to TRBD2. CDR1 and CDR2 from the germline V gene are SGDLS and YYNGEE. The CDR3 is made up of 16 amino acids. V lost 4 bases, J lost 9 bases, and 11 bases stayed unmatched. CDR3: CASSPRLAGESAEQFF. In DNA, the CDR3 is TGTGCCAGCAGCCCGCGACTAGCGGGAGAATCGGCTGAGCAGTTCTTC.

The chain employs TRBV4-1 and TRBJ2-7, with 13 bases aligning to TRBD2. CDR3 length: 16 residues. Germline values: CDR1 MGHRA, CDR2 YSYEKL. V shed 4 bases, J shed 5 bases, and the junction held 8 bases outside the gene matches. The CDR3 loop reads CASSPPRTSGRNEQYF. The CDR3 nucleotides are TGCGCCAGCAGCCCGCCAAGGACTAGCGGGAGAAACGAGCAGTACTTC.

The V call is TRBV7-9, the J call TRBJ2-7; D is possibly TRBD1 or TRBD2 (5 bases each). V was clipped by 5 bases and J by 2 bases, with 16 bases between them. Germline CDR1 is SEHNR and CDR2 is FQNEAQ (reference sequence). This CDR3 is built from 15 residues. This CDR3 reads CASSTHGRDPYEQYF. In DNA form, the CDR3 reads TGTGCCAGCAGCACCCATGGAAGGGACCCCTACGAGCAGTACTTC.

A few counts support this clone. This chain links TRBV6-5 with TRBJ2-7; 7 bases agree with TRBD1. Germline assignment: CDR1 MNHEY and CDR2 SVGAGI. V dropped 9 bases and J dropped 2; count of bases not matched to a gene: 4. This CDR3 contains 12 residues. The CDR3 reads CASRQGAYEQYF. The CDR3 DNA is TGTGCCAGTAGGCAGGGGGCCTACGAGCAGTACTTC.

The CDR3 region has the DNA TGTGCCAGCAGTTACTCGACTGCGCGCGAGCAGTACTTC. Translated: CASSYSTAREQYF. The chain is built from TRBV6-2 or TRBV6-3 and TRBJ2-7, with no clear D. Germline V lookup: CDR1 MNHEY, CDR2 SVGEGT. The V end lost 0 bases, the J end lost 6 bases, and 9 bases lay between the germline ends. The CDR3 spans 13 residues.

This sequence joins TRBV9 and TRBJ2-3, with 11 bases identical to TRBD2. This CDR3 is built from 19 residues. CDR1 is SGDLS, CDR2 YYNGEE, per germline. The J segment lost 0 bases and the V segment lost 4 bases, leaving 13 bases of the junction unmatched. The CDR3 nucleotides are TGTGCCAGCAGCACGCTAGCGGGGGGACTCTCCACTAGCACAGATACGCAGTATTTT. This encodes CASSTLAGGLSTSTDTQYF.

The chain carries TRBV4-3 and TRBJ2-2, with 8 bases that match TRBD1. The CDR3 is 15 amino acids. Looked up from germline, CDR1 is LGHNA and CDR2 is YSLEER. After removal of 3 bases from V and 7 bases from J, the junction contained 7 bases not matched to a gene. The CDR3: CASSQADREGGELFF. The CDR3 coding sequence is TGCGCCAGCAGCCAGGCGGACAGGGAAGGCGGGGAGCTGTTTTTT.

The chain carries TRBV5-4 and TRBJ2-2; D is possibly TRBD1 or TRBD2 (5 bases each). Trimming removed 4 bases at V and 5 bases at J, with 15 bases between. The CDR3 is 15 amino acids. Germline V lookup: CDR1 SGHNT, CDR2 YYREEE (reference sequence). The CDR3 here is CASSPGPGRTGELFF. CDR3 DNA: TGTGCCAGCAGCCCTGGACCGGGACGTACCGGGGAGCTGTTTTTT.

This clone was seen a handful of times. The rearrangement links TRBV4-2 to TRBJ2-2; 14 bases map to TRBD2. Germline loops: CDR1 LGHNA, CDR2 YNFKEQ. This CDR3 is built from 16 residues. The V gene end was trimmed by 6 bases and the J gene end by 2 bases; junction bases not matched to a gene: 2. Here the CDR3 reads CASRGLAGDNTGELFF. The DNA for the CDR3 is TGTGCCAGCAGGGGACTAGCGGGGGACAACACCGGGGAGCTGTTTTTT.

The gene calls are TRBV6-5 and TRBJ2-7; no definite D call. CDR1 and CDR2 (germline): MNHEY, SVGAGI. The V end lost 5 bases, the J end lost 4 bases, and 12 bases lay between the germline ends. The CDR3 has 13 residues. This CDR3 reads CASSLSSDYEQYF. CDR3 sequence (DNA): TGTGCCAGCAGTCTGAGCTCCGATTACGAGCAGTACTTC.

The rearrangement uses TRBV2 and TRBJ2-5; 7 bases are a match to TRBD2. The V and J ends lost 7 bases and 4 bases, in that order; junction bases with no gene match: 6. Germline values: CDR1 SNHLY, CDR2 FYNNEI. The CDR3 is made up of 13 amino acids. The CDR3 coding sequence is TGTGCCAGCAATAGACTAGCCGGAGAGACCCAGTACTTC. It yields the protein CASNRLAGETQYF.

The V gene is TRBV6-5, the J gene TRBJ1-5; D remains unclear. Germline V gene lookup returns CDR1 MNHEY and CDR2 SVGAGI. V gave up 2 bases and J gave up 9 bases, with 11 bases separating them. There are 13 residues in the CDR3. This chain's CDR3 is CASSYERSGPQHF. CDR3 DNA sequence: TGTGCCAGCAGTTACGAACGGTCTGGGCCCCAGCATTTT.

This rearrangement joins TRBV6-1 to TRBJ1-6; D may be TRBD1 (5 bases). Trimming pared 0 bases from V and 7 bases from J, leaving 10 bases between. The CDR3 sequence is 15 residues long. Germline CDR1 and CDR2: MNHNS and SASEGT. CDR3 sequence: CASSEALGPNSPLHF. The CDR3 region has the DNA TGTGCCAGCAGTGAAGCTTTGGGGCCCAATTCACCCCTCCACTTT.

This rearrangement joins TRBV6-5 to TRBJ2-7; no clear D gene. Deletions cut 4 bases from V and 2 bases from J, with 9 bases between. Per the germline V gene, CDR1 is MNHEY and CDR2 is SVGAGI. The CDR3 consists of 13 residues. The CDR3 DNA is TGTGCCAGCAGTTTGGCCAGAGCCTACGAGCAGTACTTC. Translating gives CASSLARAYEQYF.

V gene TRBV29-1 combines with J gene TRBJ2-1; TRBD2 might be the D (5 bases). The CDR3 extends over 14 amino acids. V lost 7 bases, J lost 2 bases, and 15 bases lay in between. The germline gives CDR1 SQVTM, CDR2 ANQGSEA. The DNA for the CDR3 is TGCAGCGCTCGTGACTACGGCACCTACAATGAGCAGTTCTTC. Residues: CSARDYGTYNEQFF.

The CDR3 is CASSLRDSPYEQYF. The CDR3 nucleotides are TGTGCCAGCAGCTTAAGGGACTCCCCCTACGAGCAGTACTTC. V usage is TRBV7-9 and J usage is TRBJ2-7; D is possibly TRBD2 (6 bases). The V end was cut by 2 bases, the J end by 2 bases, with 10 bases between. The CDR3 covers 14 residues. CDR1 and CDR2 from the germline V gene are SEHNR and FQNEAQ (reference sequence).

This sequence joins TRBV7-2 and TRBJ2-6; D perhaps matches TRBD1 (5 bases). The CDR3 has 16 residues. Trimming took off 5 bases at V and 0 bases at J, with 11 bases between the two ends. Germline-derived CDR1 and CDR2 are SGHTA and FQGNSA. This chain's CDR3 is CASSARRVSGANVLTF. CDR3 DNA sequence: TGTGCCAGCAGCGCCCGCAGGGTCTCTGGGGCCAACGTCCTGACTTTC. Full variable domain (rest looked up from reference TRBV7-2 and TRBJ2-6): GAGVSQSPSNKVTEKGKDVELRCDPISGHTALYWYRQSLGQGLEFLIYFQGNSAPDKSGLPSDRFSAERTGGSVSTLTIQRTQQEDSAVYLCASSARRVSGANVLTFGAGSRLTVL.

V and J are TRBV6-6 and TRBJ1-5; TRBD1 matches 10 bases. V shed 7 bases, J shed 3 bases, and the junction held 6 bases outside the gene matches. Looked up from germline, CDR1 is MNHNY and CDR2 is SVGAGI (reference sequence). CDR3 length: 15 amino acids. The CDR3: CASMKDRGFNQPQHF. In nucleotides, the CDR3 is TGTGCCAGCATGAAGGACAGGGGGTTCAATCAGCCCCAGCATTTT.